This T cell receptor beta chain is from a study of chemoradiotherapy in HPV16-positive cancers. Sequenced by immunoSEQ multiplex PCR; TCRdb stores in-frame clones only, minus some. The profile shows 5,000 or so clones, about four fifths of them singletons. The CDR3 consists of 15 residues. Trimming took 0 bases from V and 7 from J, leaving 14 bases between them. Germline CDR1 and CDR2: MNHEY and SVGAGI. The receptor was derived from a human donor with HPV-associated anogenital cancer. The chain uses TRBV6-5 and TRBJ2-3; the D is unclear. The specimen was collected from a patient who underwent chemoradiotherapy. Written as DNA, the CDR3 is TGTGCCAGCAGTTACTCAGCGACTGAATTTTATACGCAGTATTTT. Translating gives CASSYSATEFYTQYF.